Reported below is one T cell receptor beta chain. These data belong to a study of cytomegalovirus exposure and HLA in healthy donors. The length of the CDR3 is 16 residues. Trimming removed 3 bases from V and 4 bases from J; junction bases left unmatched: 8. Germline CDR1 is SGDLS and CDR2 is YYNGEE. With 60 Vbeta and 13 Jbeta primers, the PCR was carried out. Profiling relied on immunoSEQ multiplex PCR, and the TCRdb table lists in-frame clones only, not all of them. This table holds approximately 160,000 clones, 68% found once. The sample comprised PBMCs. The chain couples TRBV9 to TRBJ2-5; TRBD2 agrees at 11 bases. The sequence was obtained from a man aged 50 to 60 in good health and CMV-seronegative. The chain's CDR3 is CASSGGLAGSGETQYF. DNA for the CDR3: TGTGCCAGCAGCGGCGGACTAGCGGGCTCGGGAGAGACCCAGTACTTC.